This T cell receptor (beta chain) was sequenced in a study of blood T cell repertoires in COVID-19. Study-wide background: The United States, Italy and Spain were the sources of the acute and convalescent COVID-19 samples. PBMCs, B-cell-depleted T cells, or T cells were the source of the cDNA or gDNA that made up the material.

Authors' processing steps: It was from reference gene primer amplification that nucleated cell counts were estimated. The table came from immunoSEQ multiplex PCR; TCRdb's copy has only in-frame clones and leaves some out. V, J and clone size are taken as reported in that table, and D and trimming were inferred from the DNA itself. Of about 240,000 clones listed, roughly 82% are singletons. Germline-derived CDR1 and CDR2 are KGHSH and LQKENI. The CDR3 is 14 amino acids. The ends were cut back, 6 bases at V and 3 bases at J, with 14 bases in the middle. Source material: peripheral blood. This sequence originates from a woman aged 70-85 years with acute or convalescent COVID-19. V is TRBV18 and J is TRBJ1-1, with a tentative D call TRBD1 (5 bases). CDR3 loop: CASSEDRSDTEAFF. As DNA, the CDR3 is TGTGCCAGCTCCGAAGACAGATCGGACACTGAAGCTTTCTTT.